These 20 T cell receptor beta chains originate from one sample sequenced in a study of T cell changes during pregnancy in multiple sclerosis (dated by TCRdb to 2018 to 2020). Receptor libraries were prepared by the immunoSEQ multiplex PCR assay. TCRdb took this table from immuneACCESS and kept in-frame rearrangements with V and J called. Such tables lack part of the clones; where checked against another copy, unresolved V genes explain under half of the gap, and the rest is unexplained. For this sample the table gives more than 4,500 clones, of which roughly 86% were detected only once. The ten largest clones represent approximately 15% of the sample. The input for sequencing was CD8+ T cells from peripheral blood mononuclear cells, taken in the second trimester of pregnancy. These receptors all come from a female donor in good health, enrolled as a control in a pregnancy study.

DNA of the CDR3: TGTGCCAGCAGCGGCCGGGACAGCATCTACAATGAGCAGTTCTTC. It translates to CASSGRDSIYNEQFF. V gene TRBV9 combines with J gene TRBJ2-1; 7 positions agree with TRBD1. Germline loops: CDR1 SGDLS, CDR2 YYNGEE. The CDR3 is made up of 15 amino acids. J lost 3 bases, V lost 3 bases, and 6 bases had no gene match.

This chain uses TRBV5-6 with TRBJ1-5; D unclear. Germline assignment: CDR1 SGHDT and CDR2 YYEEEE. The CDR3 covers 15 residues. V lost 1 base to trimming and J lost 0 bases, with 8 bases between them. As DNA, the CDR3 is TGTGCCAGCAGCTTGATCAGAAATAGCAATCAGCCCCAGCATTTT. Its translation is CASSLIRNSNQPQHF.

This clone is categorized as large (0.1 to 1%). The gene calls are TRBV6-4 and TRBJ1-6; 10 nucleotides match TRBD1. CDR1 and CDR2 (germline): MRHNA, SNTAGT. Losses at the gene ends were 9 bases for V and 7 bases for J; bases not matched to a gene: 3. The CDR3 runs 13 residues. Written as DNA, the CDR3 is TGTGCCAGTCCGGGACAGGGGAATTCACCCCTCCACTTT. It specifies CASPGQGNSPLHF.

The chain has TRBV6-1 and TRBJ1-5, with unresolved D. Between the trimmed V and J ends, which lost 0 bases and 7 bases, there was a span of 10 bases. CDR3 length: 14 residues. Germline lookup yields CDR1 MNHNS and CDR2 SASEGT. CDR3 region: CASSEAGGRQPQHF. DNA of the CDR3: TGTGCCAGCAGTGAAGCGGGAGGGCGGCAGCCCCAGCATTTT.

The gene calls are TRBV9 and TRBJ2-7; 7 bases line up with TRBD2. The CDR3 is made up of 12 amino acids. The V and J ends lost 2 bases and 5 bases, in that order; junction bases with no gene match: 1. Per germline, CDR1 SGDLS and CDR2 YYNGEE. The CDR3 loop reads CASSVRGNEQYF. The CDR3, as DNA: TGTGCCAGCAGCGTGCGGGGGAACGAGCAGTACTTC. Variable domain in full (rest from reference TRBV9 and TRBJ2-7): DSGVTQTPKHLITATGQRVTLRCSPRSGDLSVYWYQQSLDQGLQFLIQYYNGEERAKGNILERFSAQQFPDLHSELNLSSLELGDSALYFCASSVRGNEQYFGPGTRLTVT.

The chain recombines TRBV27 with TRBJ2-7, with D perhaps matching TRBD1 (7 bases). This CDR3 is built from 16 residues. V dropped 6 bases and J dropped 2 bases, with 20 bases sitting between them. The germline gives CDR1 MNHEY, CDR2 SMNVEV (reference sequence). CDR3 loop: CASRLRGDSAAYEQYF. DNA of the CDR3: TGTGCCAGCAGACTAAGGGGGGACAGTGCGGCCTACGAGCAGTACTTC.

The chain uses TRBV9 and TRBJ2-1, with TRBD2 as a possible D gene (7 bases). V gave up 2 bases and J gave up 5 bases, with 17 bases separating them. The CDR3 extends over 16 amino acids. Germline V CDR1 and CDR2: SGDLS, YYNGEE. The chain's CDR3 is CASSVPKGGGNNEQFF. The CDR3, as DNA: TGTGCCAGCAGCGTTCCTAAAGGGGGGGGAAACAATGAGCAGTTCTTC.

This sequence joins TRBV27 and TRBJ2-7, with 9 bases aligning to TRBD1. The CDR3 runs to 14 residues. Looked up from germline, CDR1 is MNHEY and CDR2 is SMNVEV (reference sequence). J gave up 2 bases and V 4 bases, and 3 bases lay outside the gene matches. This CDR3 reads CASSWGTGPYEQYF. The DNA of the CDR3 is TGTGCCAGCAGTTGGGGGACAGGGCCCTACGAGCAGTACTTC.

This sequence joins TRBV7-3 and TRBJ2-2; 9 bases fit TRBD1. The trim removed 5 bases at V and 4 bases at J, leaving 5 bases unmatched. Germline V gives CDR1 SGHTA, CDR2 FQGTGA. This CDR3 is built from 15 residues. As DNA, the CDR3 is TGTGCCAGCAGCGATACAGGGGGCATCACCGGGGAGCTGTTTTTT. Its translation: CASSDTGGITGELFF.

The chain employs TRBV6-4 and TRBJ2-3; 13 nucleotides align to TRBD2. V was clipped by 2 bases and J by 4 bases; unmatched bases: 3. Germline V lookup: CDR1 MRHNA, CDR2 SNTAGT. This CDR3 is built from 16 residues. The CDR3 here is CASSDGLAGEADTQYF. DNA for the CDR3: TGTGCCAGCAGTGACGGACTAGCGGGGGAAGCAGATACGCAGTATTTT.

The chain recombines TRBV19 with TRBJ2-1; D gene unclear. The CDR3 sequence is 13 residues long. Trimming pared 1 base from V and 9 bases from J, leaving 10 bases between. The germline V gene has CDR1 LNHDA and CDR2 SQIVND (reference sequence). CDR3 sequence reads: CASSIVLLTEQFF. CDR3 coding DNA: TGTGCCAGTAGTATAGTCCTACTCACTGAGCAGTTCTTC.

This clone was recorded a few times. V gene TRBV2 combines with J gene TRBJ2-3, with D possibly matching TRBD2 (6 bases). Between the trimmed V and J ends, which lost 5 bases and 2 bases, there was a span of 11 bases. CDR3 size: 14 residues. The germline CDR1 and CDR2 sequences are SNHLY and FYNNEI. CDR3: CASSQGGNTDTQYF. In nucleotides, the CDR3 is TGTGCCAGCAGTCAGGGCGGGAACACAGATACGCAGTATTTT.

This clone was detected once. CDR3 DNA: TGCGCCAGCAGCCAAGATCGGACAGATACGCAGTATTTT. Its protein product is CASSQDRTDTQYF. The chain links TRBV4-3 to TRBJ2-3; the D is unclear. V lost 0 bases, J lost 3 bases, and 4 bases lay in between. CDR1 LGHNA and CDR2 YSLEER come from the germline V gene. The CDR3 sequence is 13 residues long.

The chain uses TRBV27 and TRBJ1-5, with D tentatively TRBD1 (6 bases). Germline CDR1 MNHEY, CDR2 SMNVEV (reference sequence). The CDR3 is 14 residues long. V was clipped by 2 bases and J by 7 bases, with 12 bases between them. CDR3: CASSLQGLGQPQHF. The CDR3 DNA reads as TGTGCCAGCAGTTTACAGGGGTTAGGGCAGCCCCAGCATTTT.

The rearrangement links TRBV2 to TRBJ2-7; weak D call: TRBD2 (6 bases). V lost 0 bases and J lost 6, with 12 bases in between. Germline-derived CDR1 and CDR2 are SNHLY and FYNNEI. The CDR3 spans 14 residues. CDR3 DNA sequence: TGTGCCAGCAGTGAAGCGCCACTAGCTAGCGAGCAGTACTTC. Its translation: CASSEAPLASEQYF.

V usage is TRBV9 and J usage is TRBJ2-1, with 8 bases lining up with TRBD2. V dropped 4 bases and J dropped 0; count of bases not matched to a gene: 3. This CDR3 has 15 residues. Germline lookup yields CDR1 SGDLS and CDR2 YYNGEE. CDR3 in amino acids: CASSPGTSSYNEQFF. The CDR3 DNA sequence: TGTGCCAGCAGCCCCGGGACTAGCTCCTACAATGAGCAGTTCTTC.

This chain uses TRBV2 with TRBJ1-1; no clear D. This CDR3 spans 14 amino acids. CDR1 and CDR2 from the germline V gene are SNHLY and FYNNEI. Trimming shortened V by 5 bases and J by 1 base, and 11 bases separated the two germline ends. The CDR3 loop reads CASSPFGRNTEAFF. The CDR3 DNA sequence: TGTGCCAGCAGTCCGTTTGGGCGGAACACTGAAGCTTTCTTT.

V gene TRBV6-1 combines with J gene TRBJ2-4; a weak D match, TRBD1 (6 bases). The ends were cut back, 2 bases at V and 3 bases at J, with 14 bases in the middle. The CDR3 spans 16 residues. Germline V CDR1 and CDR2: MNHNS, SASEGT. The CDR3 region is CASSEQATGGKNIQYF. The CDR3 nucleotides are TGTGCCAGCAGTGAACAAGCGACAGGCGGCAAAAACATTCAGTACTTC.

This rearrangement joins TRBV6-4 to TRBJ1-1; D is possibly TRBD1 (6 bases). V dropped 6 bases and J dropped 2 bases, with 16 bases sitting between them. Germline CDR1 MRHNA, CDR2 SNTAGT. The CDR3 is 15 amino acids. CDR3 amino acids: CASSDKPGANTEAFF. The CDR3 nucleotides are TGTGCCAGCAGCGACAAGCCAGGGGCCAACACTGAAGCTTTCTTT.

The rearrangement links TRBV27 to TRBJ2-1; 8 nucleotides match TRBD1. Germline loops: CDR1 MNHEY, CDR2 SMNVEV (reference sequence). The CDR3 totals 15 residues. V lost 2 bases, J lost 4 bases, and 4 bases stayed unmatched. The CDR3 DNA follows: TGTGCCAGCAGTTTAAGGCAGGGGGCTTACAATGAGCAGTTCTTC. As protein: CASSLRQGAYNEQFF.